Here is one TCR beta chain with its context. In the original processing: Reference gene primers were amplified, and this amplification served to estimate nucleated cell counts. Profiled with immunoSEQ multiplex PCR; TCRdb holds only in-frame clones, not every one. The DNA was the basis for D and trimming; V, J and clone size are from that table. Of about 300,000 clones in the sample, roughly 86% were seen once. The sample belongs to a study of blood T cell repertoires in COVID-19. Study in general: Samples came from the United States, Italy and Spain, spanning acute and convalescent COVID-19.

This CDR3 has 16 amino acids. In germline, CDR1 is ENHRY, CDR2 SYGVKD. Trimming cost V 11 bases and J 1 base; bases outside gene matches: 8. The V gene is TRBV10-3, the J gene TRBJ2-1; 13 positions agree with TRBD2. The sample was peripheral blood. The receptor was isolated from a woman in her fifties or sixties with acute or convalescent COVID-19. CDR3 DNA sequence: TGTGCCTCTCGCGGACTAGCGGGAGAATCCTACAATGAGCAGTTCTTC. It specifies CASRGLAGESYNEQFF.